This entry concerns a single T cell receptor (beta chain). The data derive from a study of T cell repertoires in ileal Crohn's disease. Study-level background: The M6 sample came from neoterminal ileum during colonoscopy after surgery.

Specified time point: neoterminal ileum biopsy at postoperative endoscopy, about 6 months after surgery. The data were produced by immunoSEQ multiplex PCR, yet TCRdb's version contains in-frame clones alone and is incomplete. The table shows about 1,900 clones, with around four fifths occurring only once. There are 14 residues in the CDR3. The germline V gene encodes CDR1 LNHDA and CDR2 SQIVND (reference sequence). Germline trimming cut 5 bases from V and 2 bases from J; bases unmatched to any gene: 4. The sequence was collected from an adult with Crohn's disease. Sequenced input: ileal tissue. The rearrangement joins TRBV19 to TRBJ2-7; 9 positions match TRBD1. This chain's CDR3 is CASSSDRGTYEQYF. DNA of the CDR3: TGTGCCAGTAGTTCCGACAGGGGGACCTACGAGCAGTACTTC.